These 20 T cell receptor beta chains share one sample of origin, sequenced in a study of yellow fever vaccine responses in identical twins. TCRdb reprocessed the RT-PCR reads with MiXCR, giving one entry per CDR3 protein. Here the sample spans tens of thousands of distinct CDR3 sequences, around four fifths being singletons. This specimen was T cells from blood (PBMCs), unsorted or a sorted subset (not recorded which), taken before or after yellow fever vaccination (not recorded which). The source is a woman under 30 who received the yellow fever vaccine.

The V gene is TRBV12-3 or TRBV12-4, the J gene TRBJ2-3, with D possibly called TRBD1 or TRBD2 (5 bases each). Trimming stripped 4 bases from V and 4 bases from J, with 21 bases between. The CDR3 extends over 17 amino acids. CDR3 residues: CASSSPSYRPGADTQYF. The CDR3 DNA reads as TGTGCCAGCAGTTCACCATCCTACAGGCCCGGGGCAGATACGCAGTATTTT.

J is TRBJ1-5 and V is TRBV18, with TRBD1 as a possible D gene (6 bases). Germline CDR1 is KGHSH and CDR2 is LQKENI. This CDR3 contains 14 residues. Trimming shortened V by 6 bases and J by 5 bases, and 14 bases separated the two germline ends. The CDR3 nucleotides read TGTGCCAGCTCGCCAACAGGGAGCCATCAGCCCCAGCATTTT. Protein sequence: CASSPTGSHQPQHF.

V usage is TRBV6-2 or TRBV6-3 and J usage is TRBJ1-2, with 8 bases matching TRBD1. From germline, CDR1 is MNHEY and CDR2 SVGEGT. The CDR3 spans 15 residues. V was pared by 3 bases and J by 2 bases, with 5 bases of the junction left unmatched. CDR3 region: CASSYPDRENYGYTF. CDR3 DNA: TGTGCCAGCAGTTATCCGGACAGGGAAAACTATGGCTACACCTTC.

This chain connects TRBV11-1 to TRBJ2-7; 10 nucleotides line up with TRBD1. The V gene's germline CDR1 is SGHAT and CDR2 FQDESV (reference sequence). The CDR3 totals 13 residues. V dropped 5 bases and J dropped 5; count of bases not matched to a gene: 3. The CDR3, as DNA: TGTGCCAGCAGCCTTGACAGGGGGCACGAGCAGTACTTC. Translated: CASSLDRGHEQYF.

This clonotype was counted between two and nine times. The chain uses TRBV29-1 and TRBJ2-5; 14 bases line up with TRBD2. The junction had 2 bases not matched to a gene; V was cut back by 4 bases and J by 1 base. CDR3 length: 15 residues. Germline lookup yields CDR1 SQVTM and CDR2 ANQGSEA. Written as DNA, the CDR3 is TGCAGCGTTGGGGGGACTAGCGGGGGCCAAGAGACCCAGTACTTC. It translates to CSVGGTSGGQETQYF.

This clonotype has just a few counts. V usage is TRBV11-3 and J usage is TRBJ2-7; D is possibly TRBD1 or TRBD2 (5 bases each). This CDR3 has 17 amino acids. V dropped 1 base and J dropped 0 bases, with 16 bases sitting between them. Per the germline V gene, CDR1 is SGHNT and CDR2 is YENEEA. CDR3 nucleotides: TGTGCCAGCAGCTTAGTTCTATCGGGACCGGTCTCCTACGAGCAGTACTTC. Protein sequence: CASSLVLSGPVSYEQYF.

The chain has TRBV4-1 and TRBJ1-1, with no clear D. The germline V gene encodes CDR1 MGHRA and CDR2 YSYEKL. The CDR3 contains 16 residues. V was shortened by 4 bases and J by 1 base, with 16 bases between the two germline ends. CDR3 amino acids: CASSLVSGSRNTEAFF. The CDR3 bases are TGCGCCAGCAGCCTGGTTAGCGGATCACGGAACACTGAAGCTTTCTTT.

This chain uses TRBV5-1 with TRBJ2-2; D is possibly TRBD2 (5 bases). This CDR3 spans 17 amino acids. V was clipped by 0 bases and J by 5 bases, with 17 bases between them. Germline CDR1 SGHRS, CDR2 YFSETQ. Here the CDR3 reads CASSLEIRTSTTGELFF. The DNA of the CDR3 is TGCGCCAGCAGCTTGGAGATTAGGACTTCTACAACCGGGGAGCTGTTTTTT.

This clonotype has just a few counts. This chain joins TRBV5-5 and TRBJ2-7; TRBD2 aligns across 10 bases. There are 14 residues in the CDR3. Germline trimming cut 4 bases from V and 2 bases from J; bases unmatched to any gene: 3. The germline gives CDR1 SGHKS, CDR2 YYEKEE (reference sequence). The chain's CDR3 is CASSTTSGAYEQYV. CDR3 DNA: TGTGCCAGCAGCACCACTAGCGGGGCCTACGAGCAGTACGTC.

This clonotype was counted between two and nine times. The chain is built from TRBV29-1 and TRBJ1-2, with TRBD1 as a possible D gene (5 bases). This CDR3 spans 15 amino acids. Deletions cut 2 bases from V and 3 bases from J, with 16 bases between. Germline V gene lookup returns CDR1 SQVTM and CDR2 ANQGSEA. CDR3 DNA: TGCAGCGTTGAAAGGGAGGACATTGACTACTATGGCTACACCTTC. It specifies CSVEREDIDYYGYTF. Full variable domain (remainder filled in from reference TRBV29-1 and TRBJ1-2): SAVISQKPSRDICQRGTSLTIQCQVDSQVTMMFWYRQQPGQSLTLIATANQGSEATYESGFVIDKFPISRPNLTFSTLTVSNMSPEDSSIYLCSVEREDIDYYGYTFGSGTRLTVV.

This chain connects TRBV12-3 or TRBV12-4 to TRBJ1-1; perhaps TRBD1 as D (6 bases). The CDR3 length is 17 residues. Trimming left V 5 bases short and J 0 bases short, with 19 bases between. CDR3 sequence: CASSPGVGTLMNTEAFF. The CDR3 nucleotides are TGTGCCAGCAGTCCTGGTGTCGGGACACTTATGAACACTGAAGCTTTCTTT.

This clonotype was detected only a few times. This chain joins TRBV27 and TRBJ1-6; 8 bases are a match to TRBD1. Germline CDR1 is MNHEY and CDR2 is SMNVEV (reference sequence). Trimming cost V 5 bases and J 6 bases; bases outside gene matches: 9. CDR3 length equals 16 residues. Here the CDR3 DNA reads TGTGCCAGCAGTGTAACAGGGGGTCGAACTAATTCACCCCTCCACTTT. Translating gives CASSVTGGRTNSPLHF.

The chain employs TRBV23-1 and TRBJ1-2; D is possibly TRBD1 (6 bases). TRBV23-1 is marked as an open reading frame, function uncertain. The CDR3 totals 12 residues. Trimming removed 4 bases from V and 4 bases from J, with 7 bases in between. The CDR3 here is CASSRQVYGYTF. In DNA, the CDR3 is TGCGCCAGCAGTCGACAGGTCTATGGCTACACCTTC.

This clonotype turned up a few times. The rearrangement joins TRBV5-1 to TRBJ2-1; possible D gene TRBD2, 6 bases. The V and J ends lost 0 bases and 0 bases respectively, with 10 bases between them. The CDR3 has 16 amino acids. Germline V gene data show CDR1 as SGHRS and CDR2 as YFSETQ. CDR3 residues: CASSLGGTSSYNEQFF. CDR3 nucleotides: TGCGCCAGCAGCTTGGGCGGGACGAGCTCCTACAATGAGCAGTTCTTC. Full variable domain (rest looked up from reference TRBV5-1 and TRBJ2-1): KAGVTQTPRYLIKTRGQQVTLSCSPISGHRSVSWYQQTPGQGLQFLFEYFSETQRNKGNFPGRFSGRQFSNSRSEMNVSTLELGDSALYLCASSLGGTSSYNEQFFGPGTRLTVL.

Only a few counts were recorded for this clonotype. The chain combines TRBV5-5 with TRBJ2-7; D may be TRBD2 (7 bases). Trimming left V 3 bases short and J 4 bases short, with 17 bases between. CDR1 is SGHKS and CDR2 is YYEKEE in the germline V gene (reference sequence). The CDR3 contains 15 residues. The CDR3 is CASSWGRTSVYEQYF. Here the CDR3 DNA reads TGTGCCAGCAGCTGGGGGCGGACTAGTGTTTACGAGCAGTACTTC.

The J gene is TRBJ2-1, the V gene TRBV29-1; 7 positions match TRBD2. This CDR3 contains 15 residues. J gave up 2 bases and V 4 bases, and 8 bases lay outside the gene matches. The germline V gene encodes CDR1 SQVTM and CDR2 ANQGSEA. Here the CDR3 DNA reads TGCAGCGTTGTTTCGGGGGACTACCCCTACAATGAGCAGTTCTTC. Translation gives CSVVSGDYPYNEQFF.

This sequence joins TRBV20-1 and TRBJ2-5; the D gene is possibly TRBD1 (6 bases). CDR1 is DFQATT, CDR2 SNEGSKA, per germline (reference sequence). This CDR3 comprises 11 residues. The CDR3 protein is CSRYRGETQYF. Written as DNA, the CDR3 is TGCAGCCGATATAGGGGGGAGACCCAGTACTTC.

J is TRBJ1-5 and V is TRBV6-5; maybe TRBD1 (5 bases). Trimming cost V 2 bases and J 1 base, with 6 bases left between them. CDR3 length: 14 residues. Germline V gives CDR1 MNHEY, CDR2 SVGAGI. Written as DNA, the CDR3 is TGTGCCAGCAGTTACGGGGGAAGCAATCAGCCCCAGCATTTT. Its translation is CASSYGGSNQPQHF.

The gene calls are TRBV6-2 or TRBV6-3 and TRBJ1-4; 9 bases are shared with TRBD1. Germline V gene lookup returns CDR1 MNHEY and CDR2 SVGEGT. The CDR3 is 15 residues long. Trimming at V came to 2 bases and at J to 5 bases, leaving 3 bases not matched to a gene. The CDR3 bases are TGTGCCAGCAGTTACCGGGACAGGGAAAATGAAAAACTGTTTTTT. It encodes CASSYRDRENEKLFF.

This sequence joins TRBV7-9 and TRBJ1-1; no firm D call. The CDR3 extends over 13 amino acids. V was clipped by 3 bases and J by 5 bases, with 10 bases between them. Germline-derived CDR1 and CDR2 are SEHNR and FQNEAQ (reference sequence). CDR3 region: CASSFYEDTEAFF. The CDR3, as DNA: TGTGCCAGCAGCTTTTATGAGGATACTGAAGCTTTCTTT. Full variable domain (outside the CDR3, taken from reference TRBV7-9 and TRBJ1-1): DTGVSQNPRHKITKRGQNVTFRCDPISEHNRLYWYRQTLGQGPEFLTYFQNEAQLEKSRLLSDRFSAERPKGSFSTLEIQRTEQGDSAMYLCASSFYEDTEAFFGQGTRLTVV.